This T cell receptor (beta chain) emerged from a study of blood T cells in healthy people across ages. The use of a sample-barcoded 5' primer and a J-beta primer mix characterized a second PCR of 7 to 11 cycles. MiXCR, run by TCRdb on the 5' RACE reads, gives a single entry per CDR3 protein. The sample lists around 1,700,000 distinct CDR3 sequences; 28% were seen once. This clonotype was counted ten times or more. The germline gives CDR1 MNHEY, CDR2 SMNVEV (reference sequence). This CDR3 has 16 residues. The germline V and J ends were trimmed by 2 bases and 0 bases, with 8 bases remaining between them.

The TCR originated in a woman between 25 and 40 years old in good health. Material for sequencing was blood. The chain has TRBV27 and TRBJ2-6; no definite D call. The chain's CDR3 is CASSLGAHSGANVLTF. In DNA form, the CDR3 reads TGTGCCAGCAGTTTAGGTGCCCACTCTGGGGCCAACGTCCTGACTTTC.